This paragraph covers one TCR beta chain sequence. Its cognate antigen is unknown. These data are taken from a study of cytomegalovirus exposure and HLA in healthy donors. Study-wide background: It was reported in a later analysis that the 95 to 150 validation repertoires used the same platform as the 666 first-cohort repertoires. Points from the study as a whole: Cytomegalovirus-associated TCR beta chains were listed, numbering 150 to 200.

The CDR3 covers 15 residues. Germline CDR1 MNHNY, CDR2 SVGAGI (reference sequence). The J segment lost 5 bases and the V segment lost 4 bases, leaving 8 bases of the junction unmatched. TCRdb keeps only in-frame clones here, not all; method: immunoSEQ multiplex PCR. This sample has 57,000 or so clones, with roughly 94% found just once. The source material was PBMCs. The V gene is TRBV6-6, the J gene TRBJ2-3, with 8 positions matching TRBD1. The source of this sequence is a man younger than 35 in good health and CMV-seronegative. CDR3 amino acids: CASSCPGQVVDTQYF. The CDR3 region has the DNA TGTGCCAGCAGTTGTCCGGGACAGGTAGTAGATACGCAGTATTTT.